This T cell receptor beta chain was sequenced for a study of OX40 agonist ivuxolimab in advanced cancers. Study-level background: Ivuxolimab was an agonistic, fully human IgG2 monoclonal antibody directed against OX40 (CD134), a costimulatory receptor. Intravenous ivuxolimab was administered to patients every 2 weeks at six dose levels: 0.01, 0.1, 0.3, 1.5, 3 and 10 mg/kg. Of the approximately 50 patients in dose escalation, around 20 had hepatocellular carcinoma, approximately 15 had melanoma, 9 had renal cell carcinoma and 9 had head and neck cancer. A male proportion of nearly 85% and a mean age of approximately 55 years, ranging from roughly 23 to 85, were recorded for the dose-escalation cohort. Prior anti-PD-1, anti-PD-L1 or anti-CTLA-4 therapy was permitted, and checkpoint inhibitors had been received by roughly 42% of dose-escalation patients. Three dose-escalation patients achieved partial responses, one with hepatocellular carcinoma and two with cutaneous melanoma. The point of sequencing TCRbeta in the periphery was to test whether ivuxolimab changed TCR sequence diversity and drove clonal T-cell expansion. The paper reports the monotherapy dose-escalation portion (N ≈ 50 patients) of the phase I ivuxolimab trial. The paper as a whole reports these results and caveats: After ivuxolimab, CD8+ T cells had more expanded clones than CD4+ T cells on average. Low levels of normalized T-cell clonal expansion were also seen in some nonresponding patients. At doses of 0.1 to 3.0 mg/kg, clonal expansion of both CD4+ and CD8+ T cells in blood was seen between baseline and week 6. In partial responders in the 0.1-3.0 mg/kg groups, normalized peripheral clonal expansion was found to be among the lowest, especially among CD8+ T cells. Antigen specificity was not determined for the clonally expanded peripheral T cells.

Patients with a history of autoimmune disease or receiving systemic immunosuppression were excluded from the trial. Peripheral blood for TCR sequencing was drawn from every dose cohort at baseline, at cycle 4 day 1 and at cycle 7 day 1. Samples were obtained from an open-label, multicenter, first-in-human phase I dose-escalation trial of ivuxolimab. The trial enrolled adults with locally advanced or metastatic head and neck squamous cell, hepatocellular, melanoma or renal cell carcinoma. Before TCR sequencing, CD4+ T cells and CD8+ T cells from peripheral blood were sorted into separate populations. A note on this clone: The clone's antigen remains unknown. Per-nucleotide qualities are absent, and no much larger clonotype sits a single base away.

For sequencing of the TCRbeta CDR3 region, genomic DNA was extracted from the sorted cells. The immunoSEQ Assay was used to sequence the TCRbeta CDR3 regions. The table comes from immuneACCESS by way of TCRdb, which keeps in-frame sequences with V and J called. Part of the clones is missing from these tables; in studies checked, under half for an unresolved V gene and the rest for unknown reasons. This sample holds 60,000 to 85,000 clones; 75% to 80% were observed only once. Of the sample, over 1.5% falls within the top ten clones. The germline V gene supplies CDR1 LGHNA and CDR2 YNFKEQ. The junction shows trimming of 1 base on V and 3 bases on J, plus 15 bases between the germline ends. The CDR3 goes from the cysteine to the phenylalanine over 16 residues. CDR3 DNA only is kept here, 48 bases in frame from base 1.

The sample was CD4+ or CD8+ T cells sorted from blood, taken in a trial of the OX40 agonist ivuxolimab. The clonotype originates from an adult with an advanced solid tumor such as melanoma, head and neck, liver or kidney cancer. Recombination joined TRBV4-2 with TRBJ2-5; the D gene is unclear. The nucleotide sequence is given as TGTGCCAGCAGCCAAGTGATCATACAAGGTGAAGAGACCCAGTACTTC. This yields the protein CASSQVIIQGEETQYF.